The clone carrying this T cell receptor beta chain was counted between two and nine times. Its antigen is currently unknown. TCRdb independently ran MiXCR on the 5' RACE reads; one entry per CDR3 protein. Altogether under 950,000 distinct CDR3 sequences are present, under 20% being singletons, with the ten largest covering approximately 18%. The data derive from a study of CD8 T cells in ankylosing spondylitis. Study-wide points: Seemingly distinctive of ankylosing spondylitis blood was a TCR beta motif formed by eight highly homologous variants. Disease-associated clones were reportedly significantly overrepresented in matched ankylosing spondylitis synovial fluid. Clones linked to disease, bearing a CD8+ phenotype, were relatively rare in peripheral blood.

The CDR3 is made up of 15 amino acids. The V segment lost 3 bases and the J segment 9 bases; nucleotides outside the gene matches: 7. Germline CDR1 is SQVTM and CDR2 is ANQGSEA. This chain connects TRBV29-1 to TRBJ2-1; 14 nucleotides agree with TRBD2. The TCR was taken from a male donor with ankylosing spondylitis. Sequencing was carried out using blood, either unsorted or a sorted T cell fraction (not recorded which). The CDR3 DNA reads TGCAGCGTTGATAACCCGGGACTAGCGGGAGCTGAGCAGTTCTTC. This encodes CSVDNPGLAGAEQFF.